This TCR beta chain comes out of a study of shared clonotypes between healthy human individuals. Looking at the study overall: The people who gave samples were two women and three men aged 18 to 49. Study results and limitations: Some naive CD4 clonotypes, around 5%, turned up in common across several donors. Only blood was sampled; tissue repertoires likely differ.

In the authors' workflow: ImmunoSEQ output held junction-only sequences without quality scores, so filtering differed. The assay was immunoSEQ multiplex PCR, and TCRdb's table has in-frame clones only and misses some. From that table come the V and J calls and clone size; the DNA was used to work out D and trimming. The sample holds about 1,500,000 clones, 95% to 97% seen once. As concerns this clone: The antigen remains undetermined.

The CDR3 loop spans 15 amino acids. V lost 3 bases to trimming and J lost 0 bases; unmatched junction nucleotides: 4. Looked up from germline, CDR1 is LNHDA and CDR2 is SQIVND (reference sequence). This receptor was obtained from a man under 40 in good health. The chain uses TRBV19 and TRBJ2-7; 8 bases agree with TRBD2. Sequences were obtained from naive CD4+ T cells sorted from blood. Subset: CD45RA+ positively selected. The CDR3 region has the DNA TGTGCCAGTAGTATCCAGCGGGGGCCCTCCTACGAGCAGTACTTC. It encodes CASSIQRGPSYEQYF.